This TCR beta chain is drawn from a study of T cells in Graves' hyperthyroidism and ophthalmopathy. General study points: A median about 6 months before onset, the model predicted ophthalmopathy.

Turning to this clonotype: Its antigen is still unknown.

Germline values: CDR1 SGHTA, CDR2 FQGNSA. The length of the CDR3 is 14 residues. V shed 4 bases and J shed 3 bases, with 13 bases lying between them. Amplification of TCR beta CDR3 regions was performed using RNA transcripts as template. The TCR CDR3 was amplified in a first-round RT-PCR using the HTBI primer set. In TCRdb, the multiplex PCR reads were re-called with MiXCR into one record per CDR3 protein. Of 500,000 to 600,000 distinct CDR3 sequences detected, approximately 48% appear once; the ten largest clones hold about two fifths. Sequenced material: peripheral blood or thyroid tissue (not recorded which). J is TRBJ2-7 and V is TRBV7-2; tentative D call: TRBD2 (6 bases). This clonotype originated in an adult woman with Graves' disease, either hyperthyroidism or ophthalmopathy (not recorded which). The CDR3 loop is CASSSGLLDYEQYF. The CDR3 DNA sequence: TGTGCCAGCAGCTCGGGACTCCTCGACTACGAGCAGTACTTC.